The rows below give T cell receptor beta chains drawn from one sample of a study of cytomegalovirus exposure and HLA in healthy donors. Some clones are missing from TCRdb's copy, which holds only in-frame ones; the method was immunoSEQ multiplex PCR. The repertoire holds fewer than 95,000 clones, about 66% seen once, with about 22% in the top ten. Sequencing was performed on PBMCs. Source of these receptors: a woman aged 45-65 years in good health and CMV-seropositive. Each CDR3 is given with its conserved first and last residue. The D gene is left open where the match is weak. Size is omitted from some rows. Given values are once, few, many or a class for expanded clones.

D,J,size,V,DNA,CDR3
TRBD1,TRBJ2-4,.,TRBV6-4,TGTGCCAGCACCTTGGACAGGGCGGAAAACATTCAGTACTTC,CASTLDRAENIQYF
TRBD1,TRBJ2-7,once,TRBV4-3,TGCGCCAGCAGCCAAGCGTACAGGGGCACCTACGAGCAGTACTTC,CASSQAYRGTYEQYF
TRBD2,TRBJ2-1,once,TRBV4-3,TGCGCCAGCAGCCAGCCTAGCGGGGGTCTGAATGAGCAGTTCTTC,CASSQPSGGLNEQFF
TRBD1,TRBJ2-1,few,TRBV5-6,TGTGCCAGCAGCGCGCTACAGGGGTTCAATGAGCAGTTCTTC,CASSALQGFNEQFF
.,TRBJ1-1,.,TRBV4-2,TGTGCCAGCAGCCTACGGACAGACATGAACACTGAAGCTTTCTTT,CASSLRTDMNTEAFF
TRBD1,TRBJ1-2,once,TRBV6-5,TGTGCCAGCCGCCCATCCAGGGACAGCGGCTACACCTTC,CASRPSRDSGYTF
.,TRBJ1-1,.,TRBV9,TGTGCCAGCAGTCCGAGGGAGGGATCCTTGTACCCGACCACTGAAGCTTTCTTT,CASSPREGSLYPTTEAFF
.,TRBJ2-3,.,TRBV4-1,TGCGCCAGCAGCCAAGGAGGTAGGCCTGGCGGAGATACGCAGTATTTT,CASSQGGRPGGDTQYF
.,TRBJ1-2,.,TRBV18,TGTGCCAGCTCACCACCGGAGGGGAAGGGCTATGGCTACACCTTC,CASSPPEGKGYGYTF
TRBD1,TRBJ2-2,once,TRBV27,TGTGCCACCCGACAGGGCTCGAACACCGGGGAGCTGTTTTTT,CATRQGSNTGELFF
TRBD1,TRBJ1-2,.,TRBV9,TGTGCCAGCAGCGTCGACAGGGGGGACAGGGGTAACTATGGCTACACCTTC,CASSVDRGDRGNYGYTF
.,TRBJ2-2,.,TRBV7-2,TGTGCCAGCAGCCCCCTGGGTAGCGGCACCGGGGAGCTGTTTTTT,CASSPLGSGTGELFF
.,TRBJ2-2,.,TRBV30,TGTGCCTGGAGCGGCGGTGGGAGAGGCCTGTCCGGGGAGCTGTTTTTT,CAWSGGGRGLSGELFF
.,TRBJ2-2,.,TRBV6-1,TGTGCCAGCACGGAGACCTCGGGCACCGGGGAGCTGTTTTTT,CASTETSGTGELFF
.,TRBJ2-3,.,TRBV5-6,TGTGCCAGCAGCTTTGTATTCCGGGACAAAGAAATCACAGATACGCAGTATTTT,CASSFVFRDKEITDTQYF
.,TRBJ2-2,.,TRBV4-3,TGCGCCAGCAGCCACCTCACCGGGCGGGGAAACACCGGGGAGCTGTTTTTT,CASSHLTGRGNTGELFF
TRBD2,TRBJ2-3,.,TRBV30,TGTGCCTCTAGCCGGCTAGCGGGGGGAACAGATACGCAGTATTTT,CASSRLAGGTDTQYF
.,TRBJ2-7,.,TRBV2,TGTGCCAGCAGTGAAGCGATAGGGGCCGAGCAGTACTTC,CASSEAIGAEQYF
.,TRBJ1-4,.,TRBV2,TGTGCCAGCAGTGTAGGGGCCCAGATACGTGAAAAACTGTTTTTT,CASSVGAQIREKLFF
TRBD2,TRBJ2-7,.,TRBV7-9,TGTGCCAGCAGCTTTGCCCTAGCGGGGGCCCTAGCCCGCTACGAGCAGTACTTC,CASSFALAGALARYEQYF